Below are 26 T cell receptor beta chains sequenced from a single sample in a study of T cell repertoires in cytomegalovirus infection. TCRdb passed the reads through MiXCR, listing each CDR3 protein once. The sample shows a few hundred thousand distinct CDR3 sequences, more than 30% of them seen only once. These receptors' targets are unknown. The material was cultured PBMCs, obtained from culture after CMV antigen stimulation. The receptors originated from a human donor in good health (CMV status not recorded). Some clones in this sample may be carry-over from other donors' samples.

The chain links TRBV12-5 to TRBJ1-2; 8 positions match TRBD1. This CDR3 comprises 12 residues. Trimming removed 4 bases from V and 6 bases from J; junction bases left unmatched: 1. The V gene's germline CDR1 is LGHNT and CDR2 FRNRAP. The CDR3 spells CASGSTGDGYTF. CDR3 DNA sequence: TGTGCTAGTGGTTCGACAGGGGATGGCTACACCTTC.

This clonotype was seen a few times. The chain recombines TRBV27 with TRBJ1-2, with unresolved D. There are 12 residues in the CDR3. V lost 6 bases, J lost 7 bases, and 12 bases lay in between. Germline V gives CDR1 MNHEY, CDR2 SMNVEV (reference sequence). Here the CDR3 DNA reads TGTGCCAGCAGCTCGACTTTAGGTGGCTACACCTTC. Its translation: CASSSTLGGYTF.

This clonotype was picked up many times. This sequence joins TRBV7-2 and TRBJ1-5; possibly TRBD1 for D (5 bases). This CDR3 has 18 amino acids. V lost 2 bases and J 1 base, leaving 18 bases between the germline ends. Germline values: CDR1 SGHTA, CDR2 FQGNSA. CDR3 nucleotides: TGTGCCAGCAGCTTAATTAGGGGCCTCGATATAAGCAATCAGCCCCAGCATTTT. This encodes CASSLIRGLDISNQPQHF.

The chain links TRBV7-4 to TRBJ2-7, with D possibly being TRBD2 (5 bases). This CDR3 spans 14 amino acids. The germline CDR1 and CDR2 sequences are SGHVT and SQSDAQ. Trimming removed 5 bases at V and 4 bases at J, with 15 bases between. Here the CDR3 reads CASSSEEAGYEQYF. The CDR3, as DNA: TGTGCCAGCAGCAGCGAGGAGGCCGGGTACGAGCAGTACTTC.

V gene TRBV7-9 combines with J gene TRBJ2-7; D is perhaps TRBD2 (6 bases). The ends were cut back, 1 base at V and 7 bases at J, with 17 bases in the middle. This CDR3 has 15 residues. Germline CDR1 is SEHNR and CDR2 is FQNEAQ (reference sequence). CDR3 sequence: CASSLGTPGGAEQYF. CDR3 bases: TGTGCCAGCAGCTTAGGGACCCCCGGGGGAGCTGAGCAGTACTTC.

This clonotype has just a few counts. The genes are TRBV6-5 and TRBJ2-1; D ambiguous. Germline V gives CDR1 MNHEY, CDR2 SVGAGI. V gave up 6 bases and J gave up 0 bases, with 15 bases separating them. The CDR3 loop spans 16 amino acids. The CDR3 reads CASSPKWISSYNEQFF. The CDR3 bases are TGTGCCAGCAGCCCCAAGTGGATCAGCTCCTACAATGAGCAGTTCTTC.

The CDR3 DNA is TGTGCCAGCAGTGACAACAGGGGGACCAGCACAGATACGCAGTATTTT. Residues: CASSDNRGTSTDTQYF. The J gene is TRBJ2-3, the V gene TRBV6-2 or TRBV6-3; the match to TRBD1 covers 8 bases. The CDR3 consists of 16 residues. CDR1 and CDR2 from the germline V gene are MNHEY and SVGEGT. With 5 bases clipped from V and 0 bases from J, the junction kept 7 bases outside the gene matches.

In the case of this clonotype: A read error may be the cause here, since a much bigger clone is one base away. The chain is built from TRBV7-2 and TRBJ2-5, with TRBD1 matching over 12 bases. Germline V lookup: CDR1 SGHTA, CDR2 FQGNSA. The CDR3 is 14 amino acids. CDR3 DNA: TGTGTCAGCGCCCGGGACAGGGGGCCAGAGACCCAGTACTTC. Its translation is CVSARDRGPETQYF.

V is TRBV6-6 and J is TRBJ2-1; no reliable D call. This CDR3 spans 16 amino acids. Germline V lookup: CDR1 MNHNY, CDR2 SVGAGI (reference sequence). Trimming left V 2 bases short and J 1 base short, with 12 bases between. CDR3 region: CASSYTVTESYNEQFF. CDR3 in DNA: TGTGCCAGCAGTTACACGGTAACAGAATCCTACAATGAGCAGTTCTTC.

This clonotype appeared a few times. J is TRBJ2-7 and V is TRBV10-3; 13 bases align to TRBD2. CDR1 ENHRY and CDR2 SYGVKD come from the germline V gene. V was clipped by 7 bases and J by 3 bases; unmatched bases: 3. The CDR3 contains 14 residues. The CDR3 loop is CAITRTSGSYEQYF. The CDR3 DNA is TGTGCCATCACCAGGACTAGCGGGAGCTACGAGCAGTACTTC.

This clonotype was counted between two and nine times. The chain has TRBV7-2 and TRBJ1-4, with unresolved D. Germline V CDR1 and CDR2: SGHTA, FQGNSA. V lost 4 bases and J 0 bases, leaving 9 bases between the germline ends. This CDR3 contains 15 residues. CDR3 amino acids: CASSSYISTNEKLFF. The CDR3 nucleotides read TGTGCCAGCAGCTCTTACATCTCAACTAATGAAAAACTGTTTTTT.

This clonotype was found many times. V usage is TRBV7-2 and J usage is TRBJ1-6; D is perhaps TRBD1 (6 bases). Germline loops: CDR1 SGHTA, CDR2 FQGNSA. The CDR3 consists of 16 residues. Trimming pared 4 bases from V and 5 bases from J, leaving 15 bases between. For the CDR3, the DNA is TGTGCCAGCAGCTCCAGACAGGTGTGGGATAATTCACCCCTCCACTTT. Translating it yields CASSSRQVWDNSPLHF.

The chain recombines TRBV10-3 with TRBJ1-6; 7 bases match TRBD1. Trimming cost V 4 bases and J 10 bases; bases outside gene matches: 10. Germline loops: CDR1 ENHRY, CDR2 SYGVKD. The CDR3 contains 15 residues. CDR3 DNA sequence: TGTGCCATCAGTGCAACAGGGGAGGGAGGGTCACCCCTCCACTTT. Residues: CAISATGEGGSPLHF.

This clonotype was seen a few times. The gene calls are TRBV7-2 and TRBJ2-1, with TRBD2 identical over 8 bases. CDR1 SGHTA and CDR2 FQGNSA come from the germline V gene. The ends lost 2 bases at V and 15 bases at J; junction bases unmatched: 6. The CDR3 sequence is 12 residues long. This CDR3 reads CASSLRGTSLFF. For the CDR3, the DNA is TGTGCCAGCAGCTTAAGAGGGACTAGTCTGTTCTTC.

This clonotype came up many times. This chain joins TRBV7-2 and TRBJ1-2, with 10 bases matching TRBD1. Germline V gene sequence: CDR1 SGHTA, CDR2 FQGNSA. Trimming cost V 5 bases and J 3 bases; bases outside gene matches: 3. This CDR3 is 14 amino acids long. CDR3 sequence: CASSRQGADYGYTF. DNA for the CDR3: TGTGCCAGCAGCCGACAGGGGGCAGACTATGGCTACACCTTC.

In nucleotides, the CDR3 is TGCAGTGCTAGAGGAATACCGGGACAGGCTCCCTACGAGCAGTACTTC. As protein: CSARGIPGQAPYEQYF. V and J are TRBV20-1 and TRBJ2-7, with 8 bases identical to TRBD1. The CDR3 is 16 amino acids. Trimming at V came to 1 base and at J to 2 bases, leaving 10 bases not matched to a gene. CDR1 is DFQATT and CDR2 is SNEGSKA in the germline V gene (reference sequence).

The V call is TRBV4-3, the J call TRBJ1-4; maybe TRBD1 (5 bases). The germline gives CDR1 LGHNA, CDR2 YSLEER. Trimming cost V 4 bases and J 4 bases, with 13 bases left between them. The CDR3 has 15 residues. CDR3 sequence reads: CASSPQGGGNEKLFF. Written as DNA, the CDR3 is TGCGCCAGCAGCCCTCAGGGAGGTGGTAATGAAAAACTGTTTTTT.

The chain carries TRBV6-1 and TRBJ1-1; D remains unclear. Deletions cut 2 bases from V and 5 bases from J, with 9 bases between. The germline V gene has CDR1 MNHNS and CDR2 SASEGT. This CDR3 region has 13 residues. CDR3 nucleotides: TGTGCCAGCAGTGAAATAAGGGCTACTGAAGCTTTCTTT. Translation: CASSEIRATEAFF.

V and J are TRBV11-2 and TRBJ2-7; TRBD2 might be the D (6 bases). The V gene's germline CDR1 is SGHAT and CDR2 FQNNGV. Trimming took off 3 bases at V and 5 bases at J, with 17 bases between the two ends. The CDR3 runs to 15 residues. The CDR3 DNA reads as TGTGCCAGCAGCTTCCTACTGGCCGGGGGTCACGAGCAGTACGTC. Translation: CASSFLLAGGHEQYV.

This clonotype was seen only a few times. The chain couples TRBV25-1 to TRBJ2-6, with 7 bases lining up with TRBD1. This CDR3 contains 16 residues. V was clipped by 6 bases and J by 7 bases; unmatched bases: 12. Germline V CDR1 and CDR2: MGHDK, SYGVNS. CDR3 sequence reads: CASSFHRGLDANVLTF. The CDR3 bases are TGTGCCAGCAGCTTTCACAGGGGATTGGATGCCAACGTCCTGACTTTC.

This clonotype was found many times. This sequence joins TRBV7-2 and TRBJ2-3; maybe TRBD1 (5 bases). This CDR3 region has 15 residues. Trimming took off 5 bases at V and 0 bases at J, with 12 bases between the two ends. The germline CDR1 and CDR2 sequences are SGHTA and FQGNSA. For the CDR3, the DNA is TGTGCCAGCAGCCGCCGGCCAGGGAGCACAGATACGCAGTATTTT. As protein: CASSRRPGSTDTQYF. The entire variable domain, with the rest obtained from reference TRBV7-2 and TRBJ2-3, is as follows: GAGVSQSPSNKVTEKGKDVELRCDPISGHTALYWYRQSLGQGLEFLIYFQGNSAPDKSGLPSDRFSAERTGGSVSTLTIQRTQQEDSAVYLCASSRRPGSTDTQYFGPGTRLTVL.

There are a few counts of this clonotype. This rearrangement joins TRBV4-3 to TRBJ2-7, with 9 bases that match TRBD1. The CDR3 totals 16 residues. J was trimmed by 2 bases and V by 2 bases; bases with no gene match: 7. The germline V gene encodes CDR1 LGHNA and CDR2 YSLEER. CDR3 sequence reads: CASSQQPGQGAYEQYF. Written as DNA, the CDR3 is TGCGCCAGCAGCCAACAACCGGGACAGGGTGCCTACGAGCAGTACTTC.

This clonotype was recorded a few times. The gene calls are TRBV5-6 and TRBJ2-7; 9 bases match TRBD1. Looked up from germline, CDR1 is SGHDT and CDR2 is YYEEEE. Trimming cost V 4 bases and J 5 bases; bases outside gene matches: 10. The CDR3 length is 15 residues. The CDR3 DNA sequence: TGTGCCAGCAGCAAAATAGACAGGGGGATGGACGAGCAGTACGTC. This gives the protein CASSKIDRGMDEQYV.

This sequence joins TRBV19 and TRBJ1-5; a weak D match, TRBD1 (6 bases). CDR3 length: 13 amino acids. The V end was cut by 6 bases, the J end by 9 bases, with 15 bases between. The germline V gene encodes CDR1 LNHDA and CDR2 SQIVND (reference sequence). The DNA of the CDR3 is TGTGCCAGTAGGTCGACAGGTTTCGGGCCCCAGCATTTT. Amino acids: CASRSTGFGPQHF.

This chain joins TRBV12-3 or TRBV12-4 and TRBJ2-1; 7 nucleotides align to TRBD1. The junction had 10 bases not matched to a gene; V was cut back by 6 bases and J by 5 bases. The CDR3 has 15 amino acids. The CDR3 nucleotides are TGTGCCAGCAGCCTGGGACAGCAGTCGGACAATGAGCAGTTCTTC. This codes for CASSLGQQSDNEQFF.

This chain uses TRBV5-1 with TRBJ2-3; D is ambiguous. V lost 0 bases and J lost 6, with 14 bases in between. Germline V gene lookup returns CDR1 SGHRS and CDR2 YFSETQ. The CDR3 has 15 residues. The CDR3 DNA follows: TGCGCCAGCAGCTTGGCAAGAGGATCGGAGGATACGCAGTATTTT. It translates to CASSLARGSEDTQYF. Complete variable domain (other parts from reference TRBV5-1 and TRBJ2-3): KAGVTQTPRYLIKTRGQQVTLSCSPISGHRSVSWYQQTPGQGLQFLFEYFSETQRNKGNFPGRFSGRQFSNSRSEMNVSTLELGDSALYLCASSLARGSEDTQYFGPGTRLTVL.